This T cell receptor beta chain stems from a study of cytomegalovirus exposure and HLA in healthy donors. Study-wide results and limits: An ancestry cluster, one associated with Asian ancestry, reportedly showed fewer N-insertions than the approximately 720-donor mean in a later analysis. Analysis was carried out at a later point, and it linked a missense DCLRE1C variant to TCR beta V- and J-gene trimming. The investigators catalogued 150 to 200 TCR beta chains as cytomegalovirus-associated.

This clone was counted many times. Its specificity is unknown. Trimming shortened V by 3 bases and J by 1 base, and 6 bases separated the two germline ends. Germline CDR1 is SGHTA and CDR2 is FQGNSA. There are 13 residues in the CDR3. Amplification used 60 Vbeta primers and 13 Jbeta primers. Sequenced by immunoSEQ multiplex PCR; TCRdb stores in-frame clones only, minus some. The sample lists about 82,000 clones, 55% to 65% occurring once. This receptor was obtained from a woman aged 40-49 years in good health and CMV-seropositive. The V call is TRBV7-2, the J call TRBJ1-1; D gene ambiguous. Sequences were obtained from PBMCs. CDR3 sequence reads: CASSFSRNTEAFF. The CDR3, as DNA: TGTGCCAGCAGCTTTTCCAGGAACACTGAAGCTTTCTTT.